The text below deals with one TCR beta chain. These data are taken from a study of blood T cell repertoires in COVID-19. Study-level information: Collection of acute and convalescent COVID-19 samples took place in the United States, Italy and Spain. PBMCs, B-cell-depleted T cells, or T cells were the source of the cDNA or gDNA that made up the material.

Per the original methods: Reference gene primer amplification in the assay estimated nucleated cell counts. Sequencing used immunoSEQ multiplex PCR; TCRdb keeps in-frame clones, though not all of them. V, J and clone size reflect that table, while D and trimming were determined from the DNA. The top ten clones hold roughly 12% of a sample with approximately 240,000 clones, roughly 85% of them seen once. Trimming removed 6 bases from V and 0 bases from J; junction bases left unmatched: 17. The CDR3 contains 20 residues. In germline, CDR1 is MNHEY, CDR2 SVGEGT. What was sequenced was peripheral blood. The chain couples TRBV6-2 or TRBV6-3 to TRBJ1-5; 10 bases match TRBD1. The TCR originated in a woman between 18 and 30 years old who had recovered from COVID-19. CDR3 bases: TGTGCCAGCAGCGGAACTGGGGGACAGGGGATATCCTTTAGCAATCAGCCCCAGCATTTT. The encoded protein is CASSGTGGQGISFSNQPQHF.